These T cell receptor beta chains were read from a single sample in a study of vaccination effects on CD4 cells after COVID-19. Clones were sequenced by immunoSEQ multiplex PCR, and TCRdb holds only the in-frame ones, with some missing. The table shows approximately 70,000 clones, with about 81% occurring only once. For these TCRs, the target antigens are not known. The material sequenced was CD4+ T cells from PBMCs cultured with HCoV-229E spike peptides, taken after COVID-19 vaccination. The receptor source for this set is a human donor who received a COVID-19 vaccine. Each CDR3 is given with its conserved first and last residue. The D gene is left open where the match is weak. Rows may omit the clone size; those that give it use once, few, many or a size class.

J gene | clone size | V gene | D gene | CDR3 protein | CDR3 DNA
TRBJ2-5 | NA | TRBV7-2 | TRBD2 | CASRGVTSGGLETQYF | TGTGCCAGCAGGGGCGTGACTAGCGGCGGGTTAGAGACCCAGTACTTC
TRBJ1-5 | NA | TRBV19 | TRBD1 | CASLSLNRGHQPQHF | TGTGCCAGTCTTTCTTTAAACAGGGGGCATCAGCCCCAGCATTTT
TRBJ1-1 | few | TRBV4-1 | NA | CASSRIPGSTVGTEAFF | TGCGCCAGCAGCCGAATTCCGGGCTCCACGGTGGGCACTGAAGCTTTCTTT
TRBJ2-5 | NA | TRBV7-8 | NA | CASSLGRIQETQYF | TGTGCCAGCAGCTTGGGCAGGATCCAAGAGACCCAGTACTTC
TRBJ2-5 | NA | TRBV11-2 | NA | CASVRGPLGVQETQYF | TGTGCCAGCGTGAGGGGTCCCCTAGGTGTCCAAGAGACCCAGTACTTC
TRBJ2-5 | NA | TRBV7-3 | NA | CASSLEPLQETQYF | TGTGCCAGCAGCTTAGAGCCCCTACAAGAGACCCAGTACTTC
TRBJ2-5 | NA | TRBV7-2 | NA | CASSKTGGIQTQYF | TGTGCCAGCAGCAAGACTGGGGGAATACAGACCCAGTACTTC
TRBJ1-2 | NA | TRBV2 | NA | CASKNRLLDYGYTF | TGTGCCAGCAAGAACAGGTTATTGGACTATGGCTACACCTTC
TRBJ2-5 | NA | TRBV5-5 | NA | CASSFRDTFQETQYF | TGTGCCAGCAGCTTCAGGGACACTTTTCAAGAGACCCAGTACTTC
TRBJ2-3 | few | TRBV10-3 | TRBD1 | CAISDLDRALTDTQYF | TGTGCCATCAGTGATCTGGACAGGGCCCTCACAGATACGCAGTATTTT
TRBJ2-2 | NA | TRBV7-2 | NA | CASSFTGEGTRAGELFF | TGTGCCAGCAGCTTTACAGGGGAGGGGACCAGGGCCGGGGAGCTGTTTTTT
TRBJ1-5 | NA | TRBV2 | TRBD1 | CASSGTGGNQPQHF | TGTGCCAGCAGTGGGACAGGGGGGAATCAGCCCCAGCATTTT
TRBJ1-2 | NA | TRBV3-1/TRBV3-2 | NA | CASSLRQFVTF | TGTGCCAGCAGCCTCAGACAGTTTGTCACCTTC
TRBJ1-2 | NA | TRBV12-5 | NA | CASGLDHPGTSPVLKGNYGYTF | TGTGCTAGTGGTTTGGACCACCCCGGGACAAGCCCTGTTCTCAAGGGTAACTATGGCTACACCTTC
TRBJ2-2 | NA | TRBV9 | NA | CASSLSSNTGELFF | TGTGCCAGCAGCCTTAGCTCGAACACCGGGGAGCTGTTTTTT
TRBJ1-4 | NA | TRBV6-5 | TRBD1 | CASSRDRGEKLFF | TGTGCCAGCAGTCGGGACAGGGGGGAAAAACTGTTTTTT
TRBJ2-2 | few | TRBV24-1 | NA | CATSGELDTGELFF | TGTGCCACCAGTGGTGAGCTGGACACCGGGGAGCTGTTTTTT
TRBJ1-3 | few | TRBV30 | NA | CAWTQGWAGNTIYF | TGTGCCTGGACGCAGGGCTGGGCTGGAAACACCATATATTTT
TRBJ1-4 | NA | TRBV18 | TRBD1 | CASSPPGQSLNEKLFF | TGTGCCAGCTCACCACCGGGACAGAGCCTAAATGAAAAACTGTTTTTT
TRBJ1-1 | once | TRBV6-5 | NA | CASTGTSAEAFF | TGTGCCAGCACCGGCACGTCCGCTGAAGCTTTCTTT
TRBJ2-5 | NA | TRBV9 | TRBD2 | CASSAEGTSGGGETQYF | TGTGCCAGCAGCGCGGAGGGGACTAGCGGGGGTGGAGAGACCCAGTACTTC
TRBJ1-2 | NA | TRBV28 | TRBD1 | CASRQGQQRTPYGYTF | TGTGCCAGCAGACAGGGACAGCAGCGAACCCCCTATGGCTACACCTTC
TRBJ2-3 | NA | TRBV7-2 | NA | CASSLSGDTQYF | TGTGCCAGCAGCTTAAGTGGAGATACGCAGTATTTT
TRBJ2-5 | NA | TRBV6-1 | TRBD2 | CASSDAGGETQYF | TGTGCCAGCAGTGATGCCGGGGGGGAGACCCAGTACTTC
TRBJ1-5 | few | TRBV3-1/TRBV3-2 | TRBD1 | CASSRDRGHQPQHF | TGTGCCAGCAGCCGTGACAGGGGGCATCAGCCCCAGCATTTT
TRBJ1-3 | once | TRBV14 | NA | CASSQGWGRGRYVGNTIYF | TGTGCCAGCAGCCAAGGGTGGGGCAGGGGTCGTTACGTTGGAAACACCATATATTTT
TRBJ1-6 | NA | TRBV5-8 | NA | CASSPEVLYNSPLHF | TGTGCCAGCAGCCCGGAGGTGCTCTATAATTCACCCCTCCACTTT
TRBJ1-2 | NA | TRBV6-1 | NA | CASSELPYYGYTF | TGTGCCAGCAGTGAACTACCGTACTATGGCTACACCTTC
TRBJ2-3 | NA | TRBV24-1 | NA | CATSDYRFSTDTQYF | TGTGCCACCAGTGATTACAGGTTTAGCACAGATACGCAGTATTTT
TRBJ2-2 | NA | TRBV5-6 | TRBD2 | CASSFIGGVNTGELFF | TGTGCCAGCAGCTTTATCGGGGGGGTGAACACCGGGGAGCTGTTTTTT
TRBJ2-1 | NA | TRBV14 | NA | CASSQVVGGPNNEQFF | TGTGCCAGCAGCCAAGTTGTGGGGGGGCCGAACAATGAGCAGTTCTTC
TRBJ2-5 | NA | TRBV3-1/TRBV3-2 | NA | CASSQNSGTETQYF | TGTGCCAGCAGCCAAAACTCGGGCACGGAGACCCAGTACTTC
TRBJ2-5 | NA | TRBV29-1 | TRBD2 | CSVHSGQETQYF | TGCAGCGTCCATAGCGGGCAAGAGACCCAGTACTTC
TRBJ1-6 | few | TRBV18 | TRBD1 | CASSPWGQGAGSPLHF | TGTGCCAGCTCGCCTTGGGGACAGGGGGCAGGTTCACCCCTCCACTTT